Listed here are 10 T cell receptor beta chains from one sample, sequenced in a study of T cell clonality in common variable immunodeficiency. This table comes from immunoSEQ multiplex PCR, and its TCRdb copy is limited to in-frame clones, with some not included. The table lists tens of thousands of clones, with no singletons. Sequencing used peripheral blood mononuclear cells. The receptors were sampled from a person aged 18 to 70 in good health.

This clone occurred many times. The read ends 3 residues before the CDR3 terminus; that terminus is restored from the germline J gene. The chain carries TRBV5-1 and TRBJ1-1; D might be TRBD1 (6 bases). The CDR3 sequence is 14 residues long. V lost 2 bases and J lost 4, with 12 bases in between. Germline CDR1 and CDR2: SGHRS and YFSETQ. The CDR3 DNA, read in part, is TGCGCCAGCAGCTTCCAAACAGGGAGCACTGAA. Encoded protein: CASSFQTGSTE. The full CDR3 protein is CASSFQTGSTEAFF.

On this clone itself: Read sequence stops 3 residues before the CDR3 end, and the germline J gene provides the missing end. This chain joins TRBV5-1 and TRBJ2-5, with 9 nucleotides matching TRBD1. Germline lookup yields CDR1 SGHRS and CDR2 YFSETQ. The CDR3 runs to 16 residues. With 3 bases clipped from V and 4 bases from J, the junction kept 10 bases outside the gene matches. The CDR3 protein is CASSSTGTGKVETQYF. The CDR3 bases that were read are TGCGCCAGCAGCTCCACCGGGACAGGGAAGGTAGAGACC.

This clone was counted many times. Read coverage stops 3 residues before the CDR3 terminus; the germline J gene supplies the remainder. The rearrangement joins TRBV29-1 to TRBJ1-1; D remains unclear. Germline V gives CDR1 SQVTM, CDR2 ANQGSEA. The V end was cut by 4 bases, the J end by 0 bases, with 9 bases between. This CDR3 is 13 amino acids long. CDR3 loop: CSVGKVMNTEAFF. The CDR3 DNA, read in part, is TGCAGCGTTGGAAAGGTGATGAACACTGAA.

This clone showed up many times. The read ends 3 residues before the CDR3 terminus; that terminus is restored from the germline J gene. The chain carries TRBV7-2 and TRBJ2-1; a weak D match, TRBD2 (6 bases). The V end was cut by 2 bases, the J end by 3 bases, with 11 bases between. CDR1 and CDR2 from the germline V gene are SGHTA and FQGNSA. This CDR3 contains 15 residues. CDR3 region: CASSLSRGIYNEQFF. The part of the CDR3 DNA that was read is TGTGCCAGCAGCTTAAGCCGCGGGATCTACAATGAG.

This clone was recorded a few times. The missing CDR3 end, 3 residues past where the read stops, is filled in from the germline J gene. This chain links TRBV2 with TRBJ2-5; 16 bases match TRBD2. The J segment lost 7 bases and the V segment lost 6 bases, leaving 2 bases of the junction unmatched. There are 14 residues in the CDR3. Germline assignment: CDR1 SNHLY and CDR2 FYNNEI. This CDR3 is CASRGTSGRATQYF. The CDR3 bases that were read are TGTGCCAGCAGGGGGACTAGCGGGAGGGCGACC.

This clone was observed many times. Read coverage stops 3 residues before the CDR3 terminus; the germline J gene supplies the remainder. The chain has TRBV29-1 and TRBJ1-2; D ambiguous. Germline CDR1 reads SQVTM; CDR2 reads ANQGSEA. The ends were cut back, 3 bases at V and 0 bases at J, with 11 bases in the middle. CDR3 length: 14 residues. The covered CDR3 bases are TGCAGCGTTGATCCCCCAGACACTAACTATGGC. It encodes CSVDPPDTNYG. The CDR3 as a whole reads CSVDPPDTNYGYTF.

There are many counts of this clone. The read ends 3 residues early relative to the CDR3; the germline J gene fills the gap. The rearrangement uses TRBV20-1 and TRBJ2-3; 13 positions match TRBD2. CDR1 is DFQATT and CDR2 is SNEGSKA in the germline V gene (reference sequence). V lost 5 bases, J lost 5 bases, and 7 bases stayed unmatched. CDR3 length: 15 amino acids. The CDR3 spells CSAELAGGQGDTQYF. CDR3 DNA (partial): TGCAGTGCTGAACTAGCGGGGGGGCAGGGAGATACG.

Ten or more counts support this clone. CDR3 DNA, as far as it was read: TGCAGTGCTAGAGGGCAGTTTAACTATGGC. Translated, it gives CSARGQFNYG. The whole CDR3 protein is CSARGQFNYGYTF. V is TRBV20-1 and J is TRBJ1-2; D is uncertain. The read gets to within 3 residues of the CDR3 end, and the germline J gene fills in the rest. The CDR3 extends over 13 amino acids. The germline gives CDR1 DFQATT, CDR2 SNEGSKA (reference sequence). V dropped 1 base and J dropped 1 base, with 7 bases sitting between them.

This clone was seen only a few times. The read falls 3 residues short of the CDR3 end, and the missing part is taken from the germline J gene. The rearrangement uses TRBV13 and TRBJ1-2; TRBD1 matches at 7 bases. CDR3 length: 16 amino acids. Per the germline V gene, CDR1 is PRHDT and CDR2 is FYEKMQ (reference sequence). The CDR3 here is CASSPRNIRGREGYTF. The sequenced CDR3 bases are TGTGCCAGCAGCCCGCGAAATATTAGGGGGCGCGAGGGC.

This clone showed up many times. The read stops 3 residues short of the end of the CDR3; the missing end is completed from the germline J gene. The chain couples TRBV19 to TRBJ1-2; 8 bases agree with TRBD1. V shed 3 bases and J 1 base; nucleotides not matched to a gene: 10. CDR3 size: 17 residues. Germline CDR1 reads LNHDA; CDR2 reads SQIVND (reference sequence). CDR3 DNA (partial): TGTGCCAGTAGTATTTGGGCAGGGGGCAACAATAACTATGGC. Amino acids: CASSIWAGGNNNYG. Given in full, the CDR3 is CASSIWAGGNNNYGYTF.